The rows below give T cell receptor beta chains drawn from one sample of a study of T cell responses to AZD1222 COVID-19 vaccine. Data came from immunoSEQ multiplex PCR; TCRdb stores just in-frame clones and leaves some out. The sample records under 140,000 clones, approximately 90% being singletons. Sequences were derived from peripheral blood, sampled 28 days after the second AZD1222 dose. The receptors were sampled from an adult who received the AZD1222 COVID-19 vaccine. The conserved cysteine and the conserved F or W are not part of the CDR3 here. Rows give clone size only sometimes, using once, few, many, or a class for an expanded clone.

J,size,V,CDR3
TRBJ2-5,-,TRBV3-1/TRBV3-2,ASSQEGLAGGETQY
TRBJ2-7,-,TRBV5-5,ASSLGPGRHEQY
TRBJ2-3,-,TRBV19,ASRDRASTDTQY
TRBJ2-7,-,TRBV3-1/TRBV3-2,ASSHDPPGLAGGRLEQY
TRBJ1-5,-,TRBV18,ASSPGTGGLTNQPQH
TRBJ1-3,-,TRBV9,ASRPGSSGNTIY
TRBJ2-2,-,TRBV7-6,ASSPQAGSNTGELF
TRBJ2-1,once,TRBV6-5,ASSYDYNEQF
TRBJ2-2,once,TRBV5-1,ASSFRGTGELF
TRBJ2-4,-,TRBV4-1,ASSQDPPIEGNIQY
TRBJ2-2,once,TRBV5-4,ASSSGQNTGELF
TRBJ1-2,-,TRBV28,ASIGSNYYGYT
TRBJ1-5,-,TRBV5-4,ASSLGGTGGNQPQH
TRBJ2-5,-,TRBV6-5,ASSPRTYQETQY
TRBJ1-5,-,TRBV19,ASRRLGGNQPQH